The rows below give T cell receptor beta chains drawn from one sample of a study of blood T cells in healthy people across ages. TCRdb ran MiXCR on the 5' RACE reads and lists one entry per CDR3 protein. The repertoire holds about 1.4 million distinct CDR3 sequences, with approximately 60% as singletons. The sample was blood. The receptors were gathered from a man between 18 and 35 years old in good health. The CDR3 runs from the conserved cysteine through the conserved F or W. The D gene is left open where the match is weak. Clone sizes are given selectively: once, few, many, or a class where the clone is expanded.

clone size	D gene	V gene	J gene	CDR3 protein	CDR3 DNA
-	TRBD1	TRBV28	TRBJ1-6	CASSGDSNSPLHF	TGTGCCAGCAGTGGGGACAGCAATTCACCCCTCCACTTT
-	-	TRBV6-5	TRBJ1-4	CASSYANTARRLNEKLFF	TGTGCCAGCAGTTACGCCAACACGGCCAGAAGACTTAATGAAAAACTGTTTTTT
-	TRBD1	TRBV7-8	TRBJ1-2	CASSTTGVGGYTF	TGTGCCAGCAGCACAACAGGGGTTGGTGGCTACACCTTC
once	TRBD1	TRBV12-3/TRBV12-4	TRBJ1-1	CASSSDREFPMNTEAFF	TGTGCCAGCAGTTCCGACAGGGAGTTCCCTATGAACACTGAAGCTTTCTTT
-	-	TRBV11-2	TRBJ2-1	CASSLVFLAEQFF	TGTGCCAGCAGCTTAGTTTTTCTTGCTGAGCAGTTCTTC
few	-	TRBV10-3	TRBJ1-2	CAISDGRSEGYTF	TGTGCCATCAGTGACGGGCGCAGTGAAGGCTACACCTTC
-	-	TRBV5-6	TRBJ1-4	CASSLRWEKLFF	TGTGCCAGCAGCTTGAGGTGGGAAAAACTGTTTTTT
-	-	TRBV2	TRBJ1-2	CASSELVRGGSYGYTF	TGTGCCAGCAGTGAATTAGTAAGGGGCGGGAGCTATGGCTACACCTTC
-	TRBD2	TRBV14	TRBJ2-1	CASSQPSGRYNEQFF	TGTGCCAGCAGCCAGCCTAGCGGGAGGTACAATGAGCAGTTCTTC
-	-	TRBV4-1	TRBJ2-7	CASSPQTSSSYEQYF	TGCGCCAGCAGCCCCCAGACATCTTCATCCTACGAGCAGTACTTC
few	TRBD2	TRBV20-1	TRBJ2-7	CSAGLAGGKTYEQYF	TGCAGTGCTGGACTAGCGGGGGGCAAAACCTACGAGCAGTACTTC
few	TRBD1	TRBV20-1	TRBJ1-2	CSAPPGQSFAYTF	TGCAGTGCCCCACCGGGACAGTCGTTTGCCTACACCTTC
-	-	TRBV7-2	TRBJ2-2	CASSVERGAGELFF	TGTGCCAGCAGCGTAGAGAGAGGGGCCGGGGAGCTGTTTTTT
-	-	TRBV5-6	TRBJ2-3	CASSLDRDQIFTDTQYF	TGTGCCAGCAGCTTGGACAGGGACCAAATATTCACAGATACGCAGTATTTT
-	TRBD2	TRBV30	TRBJ2-7	CAWSVSSGIYEQYF	TGTGCCTGGAGTGTGTCTAGCGGAATCTACGAGCAGTACTTC
few	-	TRBV7-9	TRBJ2-1	CASSMGTREKFF	TGTGCCAGCAGCATGGGGACCAGAGAAAAGTTCTTC
-	TRBD1	TRBV7-7	TRBJ2-7	CASSTNPGTGASEQYF	TGTGCTAGCAGCACCAACCCTGGGACAGGTGCGTCCGAGCAGTACTTC
-	-	TRBV6-5	TRBJ2-7	CASSPDDLVPHEQYF	TGTGCCAGCAGCCCGGACGATCTGGTTCCCCACGAGCAGTACTTC
-	-	TRBV3-1	TRBJ1-6	CASSQDDRRPLNSPLHF	TGTGCCAGCAGCCAAGACGACAGGAGACCGCTTAATTCACCCCTCCACTTT
few	TRBD2	TRBV6-6	TRBJ2-5	CASSYPTSGGWGETQYF	TGTGCCAGCAGTTACCCGACTAGCGGGGGCTGGGGAGAGACCCAGTACTTC
-	TRBD1	TRBV6-4	TRBJ2-5	CASIIGGGETQYF	TGTGCCAGCATAATAGGGGGCGGAGAGACCCAGTACTTC
few	TRBD1	TRBV7-8	TRBJ1-2	CASSKDRVGGYTF	TGTGCCAGCAGCAAGGACAGGGTTGGAGGCTACACCTTC
-	TRBD1	TRBV11-2	TRBJ2-7	CASSFFISGQGNEQYF	TGTGCCAGCAGCTTTTTTATTTCGGGACAGGGAAACGAGCAGTACTTC
few	TRBD1	TRBV27	TRBJ1-4	CASSLNRGGGEKLFF	TGTGCCAGCAGCCTCAACAGGGGAGGCGGTGAAAAACTGTTTTTT
-	TRBD2	TRBV29-1	TRBJ2-3	CSVEAGGTDTQYF	TGCAGCGTAGAGGCGGGGGGGACAGATACGCAGTATTTT
-	TRBD1	TRBV7-9	TRBJ2-1	CASSTRTGEDEQFF	TGTGCCAGCAGCACCCGGACAGGGGAGGATGAGCAGTTCTTC
once	-	TRBV20-1	TRBJ2-3	CSAGMGVGTSTDTQYF	TGCAGTGCTGGAATGGGTGTAGGGACTAGCACAGATACGCAGTATTTT
-	TRBD2	TRBV5-6	TRBJ2-1	CASSFRLAGGPSYNEQFF	TGTGCCAGCAGCTTCAGACTAGCGGGGGGGCCTTCCTACAATGAGCAGTTCTTC
-	-	TRBV5-1	TRBJ2-4	CASSLVIRVPAKNIQYF	TGCGCCAGCAGCTTGGTCATAAGGGTACCAGCCAAAAACATTCAGTACTTC
-	-	TRBV7-7	TRBJ2-1	CASSQSVSGEQFF	TGTGCTAGCAGTCAAAGCGTTAGCGGTGAGCAGTTCTTC
few	-	TRBV4-2	TRBJ2-1	CASSQDQAQFF	TGTGCCAGCAGCCAAGATCAAGCGCAGTTCTTC
-	TRBD2	TRBV5-1	TRBJ2-3	CASTEGLAGGLDTQYF	TGCGCCAGCACCGAGGGACTAGCGGGGGGGCTCGATACGCAGTATTTT
few	-	TRBV27	TRBJ2-1	CASSFSQLNEQFF	TGTGCCAGCAGTTTTTCACAACTCAATGAGCAGTTCTTC
-	-	TRBV11-2	TRBJ2-6	CASSYRGLPGANVLTF	TGTGCCAGCAGCTATCGAGGGCTTCCTGGGGCCAACGTCCTGACTTTC
few	TRBD1	TRBV6-2/TRBV6-3	TRBJ2-5	CASSALTGGETQYF	TGTGCCAGCAGTGCCCTTACAGGGGGCGAGACCCAGTACTTC
-	-	TRBV6-5	TRBJ2-7	CASNSMGTPYEQYF	TGTGCCAGCAACTCGATGGGAACCCCCTACGAGCAGTACTTC
-	-	TRBV5-1	TRBJ2-1	CASSSPGGVYNEQFF	TGCGCCAGCTCCTCCCCCGGGGGAGTTTACAATGAGCAGTTCTTC
few	-	TRBV4-1	TRBJ2-7	CASSQAQQTGEQYF	TGCGCCAGCAGCCAAGCGCAACAGACTGGGGAGCAGTACTTC
-	-	TRBV6-6	TRBJ2-7	CASSYSMGHGVSDEQYF	TGTGCCAGCAGTTACTCGATGGGTCACGGGGTAAGCGACGAGCAGTACTTC